These 6 T cell receptor beta chains were all obtained from the same sample, sequenced in a study of OX40 agonist ivuxolimab in advanced cancers. Sequenced by immunoSEQ multiplex PCR; TCRdb stores in-frame clones only, minus some. The sample yields about 21,000 clones, 88% seen once. The source material was CD4+ or CD8+ T cells sorted from blood, sampled in a trial of the OX40 agonist ivuxolimab. The receptors originated from an adult with an advanced solid tumor such as melanoma, head and neck, liver or kidney cancer.

This clone was observed once. The chain employs TRBV5-5 and TRBJ1-5, with 7 bases fitting TRBD1. Germline loops: CDR1 SGHKS, CDR2 YYEKEE (reference sequence). The CDR3 runs 15 residues. V dropped 4 bases and J dropped 6; count of bases not matched to a gene: 10. CDR3 residues: CASSPKGGSSQPQHF. In nucleotides, the CDR3 is TGTGCCAGCAGCCCAAAAGGGGGCTCCAGTCAGCCCCAGCATTTT.

The chain employs TRBV5-6 and TRBJ2-7; tentatively, D is TRBD1 (6 bases). With 4 bases removed from V and 6 bases from J, the gap between germline ends came to 11 bases. Germline V gives CDR1 SGHDT, CDR2 YYEEEE. This CDR3 is built from 12 residues. CDR3 residues: CASSPTGTEQYF. As DNA, the CDR3 is TGTGCCAGCAGCCCTACAGGGACCGAGCAGTACTTC.

The chain employs TRBV25-1 and TRBJ1-1, with 7 bases identical to TRBD1. V was clipped by 0 bases and J by 1 base; unmatched bases: 5. CDR3 length: 16 amino acids. CDR1 is MGHDK and CDR2 is SYGVNS in the germline V gene. CDR3 amino acids: CASSEYRQGGNTEAFF. In DNA form, the CDR3 reads TGTGCCAGCAGTGAATACCGACAGGGTGGGAACACTGAAGCTTTCTTT.

The chain recombines TRBV6-1 with TRBJ1-2, with TRBD1 matching 11 bases. The CDR3 extends over 15 amino acids. Germline-derived CDR1 and CDR2 are MNHNS and SASEGT. The trim removed 9 bases at V and 6 bases at J, leaving 12 bases unmatched. CDR3 residues: CARNSGTGGPDGYTF. The CDR3 DNA follows: TGTGCCAGAAACTCCGGGACAGGGGGTCCGGATGGCTACACCTTC.

The genes are TRBV7-6 and TRBJ1-4, with D hard to call. V was clipped by 0 bases and J by 3 bases, with 11 bases between them. This CDR3 has 16 amino acids. Germline V gene data show CDR1 as SGHVS and CDR2 as FNYEAQ. CDR3 sequence reads: CASSLAWVTANEKLFF. CDR3 DNA: TGTGCCAGCAGCTTAGCCTGGGTTACAGCTAATGAAAAACTGTTTTTT.

The genes are TRBV19 and TRBJ1-2; no definite D call. CDR3 length equals 17 residues. With 5 bases removed from V and 3 bases from J, the gap between germline ends came to 22 bases. Germline values: CDR1 LNHDA, CDR2 SQIVND (reference sequence). In DNA, the CDR3 is TGTGCCAGTAGTGGACCCCTGACTGCCTCGGGAGACTATGGCTACACCTTC. Its protein is CASSGPLTASGDYGYTF.